Following are 26 T cell receptor beta chains from one sample sequenced in a study of regulatory T cells in long-lasting Graves disease. Documented time point: newly diagnosed GD, antithyroid drugs for less than 3 months. After RNA was extracted from PBMCs, the TCR library was made from it. Arm-PCR with iRepertoire HTBI primers amplified the CDR3 regions for these TCR beta libraries. TCRdb itself ran the multiplex PCR reads through MiXCR, one entry per CDR3 protein. Of about 620,000 distinct CDR3 sequences in the sample, about 15% were seen once. This same sample was also taken into another study, of T cells in Graves' hyperthyroidism and ophthalmopathy.

The sequenced sample was peripheral blood mononuclear cells (PBMCs), obtained at new diagnosis, from a patient treated with antithyroid drugs. Source of these receptors: a woman younger than 45 with Graves disease.

The chain recombines TRBV7-9 with TRBJ1-2, with 8 bases aligning to TRBD1. V shed 4 bases and J 8 bases; nucleotides not matched to a gene: 18. This CDR3 is built from 17 residues. Germline CDR1 reads SEHNR; CDR2 reads FQNEAQ (reference sequence). The DNA for the CDR3 is TGTGCCAGCAGCTACCTGATTCGGACAGGGCCAGTGAAAGGCTACACCTTC. It codes for CASSYLIRTGPVKGYTF.

This clonotype was counted many times. V usage is TRBV28 and J usage is TRBJ1-2; perhaps TRBD1 as D (6 bases). The CDR3 is 14 residues long. Per germline, CDR1 MDHEN and CDR2 SYDVKM. V shed 6 bases and J shed 5 bases, with 16 bases lying between them. CDR3 protein: CASSQSTGWYGYTF. The CDR3 nucleotides are TGTGCCAGCAGCCAGAGTACAGGGTGGTATGGCTACACCTTC.

The V call is TRBV7-6, the J call TRBJ2-3; TRBD2 aligns across 13 bases. Trimming at V came to 5 bases and at J to 3 bases, leaving 17 bases not matched to a gene. CDR1 is SGHVS, CDR2 FNYEAQ, per germline. The CDR3 is made up of 20 amino acids. Here the CDR3 DNA reads TGTGCCAGCAGCCCACTAGCGGGAGGGCTAACCAGGTTGATTACAGATACGCAGTATTTT. Its protein is CASSPLAGGLTRLITDTQYF. Full variable domain (remainder filled in from reference TRBV7-6 and TRBJ2-3): GAGVSQSPRYKVTKRGQDVALRCDPISGHVSLYWYRQALGQGPEFLTYFNYEAQQDKSGLPNDRFSAERPEGSISTLTIQRTEQRDSAMYRCASSPLAGGLTRLITDTQYFGPGTRLTVL.

The gene calls are TRBV27 and TRBJ1-5; 12 nucleotides align to TRBD1. CDR3 length: 16 amino acids. Per germline, CDR1 MNHEY and CDR2 SMNVEV (reference sequence). J lost 7 bases, V lost 8 bases, and 12 bases had no gene match. As DNA, the CDR3 is TGTGCCAGCCTGACCGGGACAGGGGGCGCGGCGCAGCCCCAGCATTTT. This translates into CASLTGTGGAAQPQHF.

In its sample, this clonotype was seen a few times. The V gene is TRBV6-1, the J gene TRBJ1-6; TRBD1 agrees at 8 bases. Germline V gene lookup returns CDR1 MNHNS and CDR2 SASEGT. The length of the CDR3 is 14 residues. V shed 8 bases, J shed 7 bases, and the junction held 7 bases outside the gene matches. CDR3 coding DNA: TGTGCCAGCGTTAATCAGGGGGCCAATTCACCCCTCCACTTT. It codes for CASVNQGANSPLHF.

This clonotype showed up many times. The genes are TRBV11-1 and TRBJ1-2; no definite D call. This CDR3 is built from 15 residues. Germline loops: CDR1 SGHAT, CDR2 FQDESV (reference sequence). V shed 5 bases and J shed 6 bases, with 19 bases lying between them. CDR3 residues: CASSTPGESFHGYTF. The CDR3 coding sequence is TGTGCCAGCAGCACCCCGGGCGAGAGTTTCCATGGCTACACCTTC. Together with reference TRBV11-1 and TRBJ1-2, the CDR3 gives the full variable domain: EAEVAQSPRYKITEKSQAVAFWCDPISGHATLYWYRQILGQGPELLVQFQDESVVDDSQLPKDRFSAERLKGVDSTLKIQPAELGDSAMYLCASSTPGESFHGYTFGSGTRLTVV.

This clonotype occurred many times. The V and J genes are TRBV20-1 and TRBJ2-4, with TRBD2 matching over 7 bases. Germline V gene lookup returns CDR1 DFQATT and CDR2 SNEGSKA (reference sequence). The CDR3 length is 14 residues. The junction had 4 bases not matched to a gene; V was cut back by 1 base and J by 4 bases. The CDR3 region has the DNA TGCAGTGCTAGAGTTGGGGGGGGTAAAAACATTCAGTACTTC. This codes for CSARVGGGKNIQYF.

This clonotype was detected many times. J is TRBJ1-2 and V is TRBV6-1, with D tentatively TRBD1 (6 bases). V was cut by 7 bases and J by 8 bases, with 17 bases left in between. Looked up from germline, CDR1 is MNHNS and CDR2 is SASEGT. The CDR3 extends over 13 amino acids. The CDR3 nucleotides are TGTGCCAGCAACCCGGCAGGGGCTTGGGGCTACACCTTC. It encodes CASNPAGAWGYTF.

J is TRBJ1-2 and V is TRBV5-1; D might be TRBD1 (6 bases). CDR1 is SGHRS and CDR2 is YFSETQ in the germline V gene. Trimming stripped 0 bases from V and 8 bases from J, with 17 bases between. The CDR3 has 15 residues. The CDR3 DNA reads TGCGCCAGCAGCTTGGCAACAGGGAGTCTGGAGGGCTACACCTTC. Residues: CASSLATGSLEGYTF.

This chain links TRBV18 with TRBJ1-4; D is ambiguous. The germline V gene has CDR1 KGHSH and CDR2 LQKENI. Trimming pared 2 bases from V and 0 bases from J, leaving 16 bases between. CDR3 length: 18 amino acids. Written as DNA, the CDR3 is TGTGCCAGCTCACCAATGTTAACAGCTACTGCAACTAATGAAAAACTGTTTTTT. It is translated as CASSPMLTATATNEKLFF.

This clonotype was seen many times. This chain links TRBV29-1 with TRBJ2-5; the D gene is possibly TRBD2 (5 bases). Germline-derived CDR1 and CDR2 are SQVTM and ANQGSEA. Trimming removed 4 bases at V and 5 bases at J, with 17 bases between. The CDR3 is 14 residues long. The CDR3 nucleotides read TGCAGCGTTGGGGTCCCGGGGTATAGGGAGACCCAGTACTTC. It is translated as CSVGVPGYRETQYF.

This clonotype showed up many times. The genes are TRBV11-2 and TRBJ1-1, with D tentatively TRBD1 (5 bases). The CDR3 has 16 residues. With 4 bases removed from V and 7 bases from J, the gap between germline ends came to 22 bases. Germline values: CDR1 SGHAT, CDR2 FQNNGV. CDR3 coding DNA: TGTGCCAGCAGCTGGGTCTCACGGACACGACAGAGTGAAGCTTTCTTT. As protein: CASSWVSRTRQSEAFF. The whole variable domain, filled in from reference TRBV11-2 and TRBJ1-1, reads EAGVAQSPRYKIIEKRQSVAFWCNPISGHATLYWYQQILGQGPKLLIQFQNNGVVDDSQLPKDRFSAERLKGVDSTLKIQPAKLEDSAVYLCASSWVSRTRQSEAFFGQGTRLTVV.

In this sample, this clonotype turned up once. V is TRBV7-9 and J is TRBJ2-2, with TRBD1 identical over 12 bases. Trimming took 5 bases from V and 7 from J; bases not matched to a gene: 8. The CDR3 length is 16 residues. Looked up from germline, CDR1 is SEHNR and CDR2 is FQNEAQ (reference sequence). The CDR3 DNA follows: TGTGCCAGCAGCCCGGGACAGGGGGCCTTGGGCGGGGAGCTGTTTTTT. It codes for CASSPGQGALGGELFF.

DNA of the CDR3: TGTGCCACCAGTGAAACAGACCGAAGCACAGATACGCAGTATTTT. Amino acids: CATSETDRSTDTQYF. V and J are TRBV24-1 and TRBJ2-3; D gene ambiguous. Germline lookup yields CDR1 KGHDR and CDR2 SFDVKD. Trimming took off 4 bases at V and 0 bases at J, with 10 bases between the two ends. The CDR3 loop spans 15 amino acids.

This clonotype was counted between two and nine times. The chain couples TRBV9 to TRBJ1-2, with D unclear. The CDR3 loop spans 15 amino acids. The germline V gene encodes CDR1 SGDLS and CDR2 YYNGEE. Trimming pared 3 bases from V and 3 bases from J, leaving 15 bases between. The DNA for the CDR3 is TGTGCCAGCAGCGCAGGAGTCGTGCCTGACTATGGCTACACCTTC. Protein sequence: CASSAGVVPDYGYTF. The full variable domain, with the rest looked up from reference TRBV9 and TRBJ1-2, is DSGVTQTPKHLITATGQRVTLRCSPRSGDLSVYWYQQSLDQGLQFLIQYYNGEERAKGNILERFSAQQFPDLHSELNLSSLELGDSALYFCASSAGVVPDYGYTFGSGTRLTVV.

This clonotype was counted ten times or more. V is TRBV5-1 and J is TRBJ1-2; TRBD1 agrees at 10 bases. This CDR3 is built from 15 residues. The germline V gene has CDR1 SGHRS and CDR2 YFSETQ. After removal of 4 bases from V and 5 bases from J, the junction contained 8 bases not matched to a gene. CDR3: CASSQQTGGVYGYTF. CDR3 nucleotides: TGCGCCAGCAGCCAGCAGACAGGGGGCGTTTATGGCTACACCTTC. Drawing the rest from reference TRBV5-1 and TRBJ1-2, the complete variable domain is KAGVTQTPRYLIKTRGQQVTLSCSPISGHRSVSWYQQTPGQGLQFLFEYFSETQRNKGNFPGRFSGRQFSNSRSEMNVSTLELGDSALYLCASSQQTGGVYGYTFGSGTRLTVV.

In its sample, this clonotype was seen many times. The rearrangement links TRBV18 to TRBJ1-1; unclear D gene. The CDR3 contains 13 residues. V lost 1 base to trimming and J lost 7 bases, with 10 bases between them. The V gene's germline CDR1 is KGHSH and CDR2 LQKENI. CDR3 residues: CASSPQENGEAFF. CDR3 sequence (DNA): TGTGCCAGCTCACCACAAGAAAACGGTGAAGCTTTCTTT. The full variable domain, rest sourced from reference TRBV18 and TRBJ1-1, is NAGVMQNPRHLVRRRGQEARLRCSPMKGHSHVYWYRQLPEEGLKFMVYLQKENIIDESGMPKERFSAEFPKEGPSILRIQQVVRGDSAAYFCASSPQENGEAFFGQGTRLTVV.

This clonotype was seen a few times. V is TRBV27 and J is TRBJ1-4; 9 bases line up with TRBD1. The CDR3 length is 15 residues. Losses at the gene ends were 4 bases for V and 9 bases for J; bases not matched to a gene: 9. Germline CDR1 and CDR2: MNHEY and SMNVEV (reference sequence). CDR3 sequence reads: CASSWSGTGSKKLFF. CDR3 DNA sequence: TGTGCCAGCAGTTGGTCCGGGACAGGGTCGAAAAAACTGTTTTTT.

The V call is TRBV7-2, the J call TRBJ1-3; D unclear. Germline loops: CDR1 SGHTA, CDR2 FQGNSA. CDR3 size: 16 residues. Trimming left V 3 bases short and J 0 bases short, with 12 bases between. Here the CDR3 DNA reads TGTGCCAGCAGCTTGGGCGGCCAGTTCTCTGGAAACACCATATATTTT. This translates into CASSLGGQFSGNTIYF.

The chain combines TRBV10-3 with TRBJ1-1; TRBD1 agrees at 7 bases. Germline V lookup: CDR1 ENHRY, CDR2 SYGVKD. The CDR3 totals 15 residues. Losses at the gene ends were 6 bases for V and 11 bases for J; bases not matched to a gene: 18. The CDR3 is CAISERGTGELEAFF. CDR3 nucleotides: TGTGCCATCAGCGAAAGAGGCACAGGGGAGCTGGAGGCTTTCTTT.

This clonotype was recorded at least ten times. J is TRBJ2-3 and V is TRBV28, with D possibly being TRBD1 (6 bases). Germline loops: CDR1 MDHEN, CDR2 SYDVKM. Trimming left V 8 bases short and J 5 bases short, with 20 bases between. The CDR3 contains 15 residues. The CDR3 spells CASRFGSGVQDTQYF. In DNA, the CDR3 is TGTGCCAGCCGGTTCGGGTCAGGGGTTCAAGATACGCAGTATTTT.

V usage is TRBV10-3 and J usage is TRBJ1-3; D remains unclear. CDR1 ENHRY and CDR2 SYGVKD come from the germline V gene. The CDR3 is 14 residues long. V lost 8 bases and J 4 bases, leaving 15 bases between the germline ends. The CDR3: CAILDAAPGNTIYF. CDR3 bases: TGTGCCATCCTGGACGCCGCCCCGGGAAACACCATATATTTT.

There are many counts of this clonotype. This sequence joins TRBV20-1 and TRBJ2-1, with TRBD1 as a possible D gene (5 bases). There are 12 residues in the CDR3. Per germline, CDR1 DFQATT and CDR2 SNEGSKA (reference sequence). The V end lost 5 bases, the J end lost 6 bases, and 11 bases lay between the germline ends. The CDR3 nucleotides are TGCAGTGCTTGGACACCCAGCAATGAGCAGTTCTTC. Translated: CSAWTPSNEQFF.

This clonotype was counted only a few times. The chain is built from TRBV5-1 and TRBJ2-5; 7 positions match TRBD1. Germline V gene data show CDR1 as SGHRS and CDR2 as YFSETQ. After removal of 7 bases from V and 3 bases from J, the junction contained 9 bases not matched to a gene. This CDR3 has 14 residues. The CDR3 is CASRSRGPEETQYF. The CDR3 DNA follows: TGCGCCAGCCGATCGAGGGGGCCAGAAGAGACCCAGTACTTC.

There are a few counts of this clonotype. J is TRBJ1-2 and V is TRBV6-1; possible D gene TRBD1, 6 bases. The CDR3 spans 16 residues. The V gene lost 6 bases and the J gene lost 3 bases, with 20 bases spanning the gap. Germline V gives CDR1 MNHNS, CDR2 SASEGT. The CDR3 sequence: CASRAPPGTFDYGYTF. CDR3 DNA: TGTGCCAGCAGGGCACCCCCCGGGACATTCGACTATGGCTACACCTTC.

For this clonotype: A clone one base away is much larger, so this may be a read error. V and J are TRBV12-3 or TRBV12-4 and TRBJ2-7; D is uncertain. The CDR3 length is 14 residues. V was cut by 9 bases and J by 0 bases, with 15 bases left in between. The CDR3 DNA is TGTGCCAGGAGTCCCGTGGACGACTCCTACGAGCAGTACTTC. As protein: CARSPVDDSYEQYF.